Here is one T cell receptor beta chain with its context. Germline loops: CDR1 SGHNT, CDR2 YENEEA. CDR3 length: 17 residues. With 5 bases clipped from V and 2 bases from J, the junction kept 9 bases outside the gene matches. The sample is drawn from a study of blood T cell repertoires in COVID-19. In the study's own analysis: For nucleated cells, counts were estimated from reference gene primer amplification. Only in-frame clones appear in the TCRdb table, and some are missing; sequencing was by immunoSEQ multiplex PCR. That table supplies the V and J calls and clone size; D and trimming were determined from the DNA. The sample consists of roughly 190,000 clones, 88% of them appearing once.

This sequence was found in a woman in her thirties or forties who had recovered from COVID-19. The chain uses TRBV11-3 and TRBJ1-1, with TRBD1 matching 12 bases. The sequencing input was peripheral blood. Here the CDR3 reads CASSASPGQGANTEAFF. In DNA, the CDR3 is TGTGCCAGCAGCGCTAGCCCGGGACAGGGGGCAAACACTGAAGCTTTCTTT.